The 30 T cell receptor beta chains below were found in one sample sequenced in a study of blood T cell repertoires in COVID-19. Sequencing used immunoSEQ multiplex PCR; TCRdb keeps in-frame clones, though not all of them. The sample comprises around 330,000 clones, under 95% of which are singletons, and 2% to 3% rests with the top ten. Sample: PBMCs or T cells enriched from blood (not recorded which). The receptors shown here come from a man aged 55-75 years who had recovered from COVID-19.

The chain uses TRBV4-3 and TRBJ1-5, with D maybe TRBD1 (6 bases). V lost 3 bases and J 0 bases, leaving 18 bases between the germline ends. In germline, CDR1 is LGHNA, CDR2 YSLEER. CDR3 length equals 18 residues. The CDR3 DNA sequence: TGCGCCAGCAGCCAGGGATTGACAGGAAGCTATAGCAATCAGCCCCAGCATTTT. Residues: CASSQGLTGSYSNQPQHF.

The CDR3 coding sequence is TGTGCCAGTAGTCCACAGGACACAAACGCCGCTGAAGCTTTCTTT. This codes for CASSPQDTNAAEAFF. The chain links TRBV19 to TRBJ1-1; weak D call: TRBD1 (5 bases). Germline V lookup: CDR1 LNHDA, CDR2 SQIVND (reference sequence). The length of the CDR3 is 15 residues. Trimming left V 5 bases short and J 6 bases short, with 19 bases between.

The V gene is TRBV24-1, the J gene TRBJ2-2, with a weak D call TRBD2 (6 bases). CDR3 length equals 16 residues. V gave up 4 bases and J gave up 5 bases, with 16 bases separating them. The V gene's germline CDR1 is KGHDR and CDR2 SFDVKD. Here the CDR3 DNA reads TGTGCCACCAGTGACCCACGGGACTCCGAGACCGGGGAGCTGTTTTTT. Translation: CATSDPRDSETGELFF.

The V and J genes are TRBV19 and TRBJ1-2; D is unresolved. CDR3 length: 14 amino acids. Germline values: CDR1 LNHDA, CDR2 SQIVND (reference sequence). V lost 2 bases to trimming and J lost 4 bases, with 11 bases between them. This CDR3 is CASSITQIPYGYTF. Written as DNA, the CDR3 is TGTGCCAGTAGTATAACCCAGATACCCTATGGCTACACCTTC.

The V call is TRBV18, the J call TRBJ1-5; a weak D match, TRBD1 (5 bases). This CDR3 region has 13 residues. The ends were cut back, 5 bases at V and 5 bases at J, with 10 bases in the middle. Germline loops: CDR1 KGHSH, CDR2 LQKENI. CDR3 amino acids: CASSGGVDQPQHF. Here the CDR3 DNA reads TGTGCCAGCTCAGGGGGGGTTGATCAGCCCCAGCATTTT.

This clone was found once. The chain has TRBV10-3 and TRBJ2-7; no reliable D call. Trimming took off 9 bases at V and 5 bases at J, with 23 bases between the two ends. This CDR3 has 15 amino acids. CDR1 is ENHRY, CDR2 SYGVKD, per germline. As DNA, the CDR3 is TGTGCCATTTTGTCGAGAGTGCTTGAGCGACACGAGCAGTACTTC. It codes for CAILSRVLERHEQYF.

The chain recombines TRBV7-9 with TRBJ2-1, with 11 bases fitting TRBD1. The germline V gene has CDR1 SEHNR and CDR2 FQNEAQ (reference sequence). Unmatched junction bases numbered 5, after V lost 1 base and J lost 12 bases. The CDR3 sequence is 14 residues long. CDR3 sequence: CASSLGTGGLGQFF. DNA for the CDR3: TGTGCCAGCAGCTTAGGGACAGGGGGCCTTGGGCAGTTCTTC.

The chain is built from TRBV19 and TRBJ1-2; D may be TRBD1 (5 bases). Germline CDR1 LNHDA, CDR2 SQIVND (reference sequence). This CDR3 has 16 amino acids. The germline V and J ends were trimmed by 5 bases and 4 bases, with 20 bases remaining between them. CDR3 DNA sequence: TGTGCCAGTAGTTTCCCCTACCGGGGGTTGGGCTATGGCTACACCTTC. The encoded protein is CASSFPYRGLGYGYTF.

The chain joins TRBV2 to TRBJ2-3; TRBD1 matches 7 bases. Germline assignment: CDR1 SNHLY and CDR2 FYNNEI. The trim removed 3 bases at V and 6 bases at J, leaving 9 bases unmatched. The CDR3 has 15 residues. The CDR3 DNA follows: TGTGCCAGCAGTGAGGGCAGGGGGATCGGGGATACGCAGTATTTT. Encoded protein: CASSEGRGIGDTQYF.

The chain links TRBV7-2 to TRBJ1-1, with unresolved D. V was trimmed by 5 bases and J by 1 base, leaving 14 bases between them. The CDR3 loop spans 15 amino acids. Germline V gene lookup returns CDR1 SGHTA and CDR2 FQGNSA. The CDR3 spells CASSPSRVTNTEAFF. CDR3 in DNA: TGTGCCAGCAGCCCGTCAAGAGTAACGAACACTGAAGCTTTCTTT. Using reference TRBV7-2 and TRBJ1-1 for the parts outside the CDR3, the full variable domain is GAGVSQSPSNKVTEKGKDVELRCDPISGHTALYWYRQSLGQGLEFLIYFQGNSAPDKSGLPSDRFSAERTGGSVSTLTIQRTQQEDSAVYLCASSPSRVTNTEAFFGQGTRLTVV.

The gene calls are TRBV24-1 and TRBJ2-1; possibly TRBD2 for D (6 bases). Looked up from germline, CDR1 is KGHDR and CDR2 is SFDVKD. V lost 3 bases to trimming and J lost 8 bases, with 10 bases between them. The CDR3 has 13 amino acids. The CDR3 nucleotides are TGTGCCACCAGTGATCGCCCGGGGGATGAGCAGTTCTTC. As protein: CATSDRPGDEQFF.

The chain combines TRBV11-3 with TRBJ2-2, with 7 bases aligning to TRBD2. The CDR3 has 15 amino acids. J gave up 2 bases and V 8 bases, and 8 bases lay outside the gene matches. Looked up from germline, CDR1 is SGHNT and CDR2 is YENEEA. The CDR3 DNA is TGTGCCAGCCGGCGGGGAGGGACTAACACCGGGGAGCTGTTTTTT. This codes for CASRRGGTNTGELFF.

The rearrangement links TRBV6-1 to TRBJ1-2; a weak D match, TRBD1 (5 bases). V lost 3 bases, J lost 1 base, and 12 bases lay in between. CDR3 length: 15 residues. Germline lookup yields CDR1 MNHNS and CDR2 SASEGT. CDR3 region: CASSDDRSLNYGYTF. The CDR3, as DNA: TGTGCCAGCAGTGACGACAGATCTCTTAACTATGGCTACACCTTC.

In its sample, this clone was seen a few times. This chain joins TRBV30 and TRBJ1-2; TRBD1 aligns across 8 bases. In germline, CDR1 is GTSNPN, CDR2 SVGIG (reference sequence). This CDR3 contains 14 residues. V lost 4 bases, J lost 2 bases, and 6 bases stayed unmatched. CDR3 sequence (DNA): TGTGCCTGGACTACAGGGGGGTTAAACTATGGCTACACCTTC. The encoded protein is CAWTTGGLNYGYTF.

The chain combines TRBV9 with TRBJ2-7; 8 bases align to TRBD1. Germline V gene sequence: CDR1 SGDLS, CDR2 YYNGEE. This CDR3 contains 14 residues. V lost 1 base, J lost 6 bases, and 6 bases stayed unmatched. DNA of the CDR3: TGTGCCAGCAGCGTAACGGACAGGGTATCCGAGCAGTACTTC. It specifies CASSVTDRVSEQYF. Together with reference TRBV9 and TRBJ2-7, the CDR3 gives the full variable domain: DSGVTQTPKHLITATGQRVTLRCSPRSGDLSVYWYQQSLDQGLQFLIQYYNGEERAKGNILERFSAQQFPDLHSELNLSSLELGDSALYFCASSVTDRVSEQYFGPGTRLTVT.

The chain is built from TRBV5-3 and TRBJ1-5, with TRBD1 as a possible D gene (6 bases). TRBV5-3 is filed as an ORF, its function uncertain. The CDR3 is 12 residues long. The V and J ends lost 8 bases and 4 bases respectively, with 10 bases between them. CDR3 loop: CARDSSNQPQHF. For the CDR3, the DNA is TGTGCCAGGGACAGCTCAAATCAGCCCCAGCATTTT.

The genes are TRBV4-2 and TRBJ1-1, with D tentatively TRBD1 (6 bases). Per germline, CDR1 LGHNA and CDR2 YNFKEQ. The CDR3 loop spans 15 amino acids. V was cut by 4 bases and J by 6 bases, with 18 bases left in between. CDR3 in amino acids: CASSRGTNVVAEAFF. CDR3 in DNA: TGTGCCAGCAGCCGGGGGACAAATGTAGTAGCTGAAGCTTTCTTT.

V and J are TRBV5-1 and TRBJ2-1, with 12 positions matching TRBD2. Germline-derived CDR1 and CDR2 are SGHRS and YFSETQ. Losses at the gene ends were 3 bases for V and 5 bases for J; bases not matched to a gene: 6. The CDR3 runs to 16 residues. Here the CDR3 reads CASSSMTSGSHNEQFF. The CDR3 coding sequence is TGCGCCAGCAGCTCCATGACTAGCGGGAGCCACAATGAGCAGTTCTTC.

The chain combines TRBV7-9 with TRBJ1-2, with a possible D match to TRBD1 (6 bases). Per the germline V gene, CDR1 is SEHNR and CDR2 is FQNEAQ (reference sequence). V lost 0 bases and J lost 7, with 15 bases in between. The CDR3 is 15 amino acids. The chain's CDR3 is CASSLARVTGFGYTF. CDR3 bases: TGTGCCAGCAGCTTAGCGAGAGTTACAGGGTTTGGCTACACCTTC. The complete variable domain, with remaining parts taken from reference TRBV7-9 and TRBJ1-2, reads DTGVSQNPRHKITKRGQNVTFRCDPISEHNRLYWYRQTLGQGPEFLTYFQNEAQLEKSRLLSDRFSAERPKGSFSTLEIQRTEQGDSAMYLCASSLARVTGFGYTFGSGTRLTVV.

The V call is TRBV7-2, the J call TRBJ1-1, with 7 bases matching TRBD1. The length of the CDR3 is 14 residues. From germline, CDR1 is SGHTA and CDR2 FQGNSA. Losses at the gene ends were 5 bases for V and 4 bases for J; bases not matched to a gene: 7. CDR3 DNA sequence: TGTGCCAGCAGCCAAGTACAGGGGATCACTGAAGCTTTCTTT. Translated: CASSQVQGITEAFF.

The V call is TRBV11-2, the J call TRBJ2-1; D perhaps matches TRBD1 (6 bases). Germline CDR1 is SGHAT and CDR2 is FQNNGV. The CDR3 runs to 13 residues. V lost 2 bases, J lost 6 bases, and 8 bases lay in between. The CDR3 DNA is TGTGCCAGCAGCTTATTGACAGGCAATGAGCAGTTCTTC. Translating it yields CASSLLTGNEQFF.

The chain links TRBV6-1 to TRBJ2-1; 11 bases are a match to TRBD2. Germline loops: CDR1 MNHNS, CDR2 SASEGT. CDR3 length: 18 amino acids. The V and J ends lost 7 bases and 4 bases, in that order; junction bases with no gene match: 15. The CDR3 DNA is TGTGCCAGCACTGACAGGGTCCTAGCGGGAGGTACATACAATGAGCAGTTCTTC. This gives the protein CASTDRVLAGGTYNEQFF.

The chain carries TRBV9 and TRBJ2-2, with D perhaps TRBD2 (6 bases). This CDR3 comprises 16 residues. Per germline, CDR1 SGDLS and CDR2 YYNGEE. V dropped 4 bases and J dropped 3 bases, with 16 bases sitting between them. CDR3 DNA: TGTGCCAGCAGCCCCCTCAGGCGGGAAGACACCGGGGAGCTGTTTTTT. Translation: CASSPLRREDTGELFF.

The chain couples TRBV28 to TRBJ2-5, with D possibly matching TRBD1 (6 bases). Between the trimmed V and J ends, which lost 7 bases and 5 bases, there was a span of 11 bases. CDR1 MDHEN and CDR2 SYDVKM come from the germline V gene. This CDR3 has 12 residues. The CDR3 sequence: CASTTGSETQYF. Written as DNA, the CDR3 is TGTGCCAGCACAACAGGGTCGGAGACCCAGTACTTC.

V and J are TRBV25-1 and TRBJ2-1; D is possibly TRBD2 (6 bases). Germline V gene lookup returns CDR1 MGHDK and CDR2 SYGVNS. The CDR3 spans 15 residues. V was clipped by 2 bases and J by 1 base, with 9 bases between them. CDR3 loop: CASSEGGTSYNEQFF. CDR3 DNA sequence: TGTGCCAGCAGTGAAGGAGGGACGTCCTACAATGAGCAGTTCTTC.

V is TRBV7-6 and J is TRBJ2-3, with 13 bases aligning to TRBD2. The CDR3 is 19 amino acids. V shed 0 bases, J shed 2 bases, and the junction held 8 bases outside the gene matches. The germline V gene has CDR1 SGHVS and CDR2 FNYEAQ. CDR3 in DNA: TGTGCCAGCAGCTTAGCCCCGACACTAGCGGGAGGGGCCACAGATACGCAGTATTTT. It translates to CASSLAPTLAGGATDTQYF. Full variable domain (remainder filled in from reference TRBV7-6 and TRBJ2-3): GAGVSQSPRYKVTKRGQDVALRCDPISGHVSLYWYRQALGQGPEFLTYFNYEAQQDKSGLPNDRFSAERPEGSISTLTIQRTEQRDSAMYRCASSLAPTLAGGATDTQYFGPGTRLTVL.

The chain carries TRBV7-9 and TRBJ1-3; a weak D match, TRBD1 (6 bases). The CDR3 has 17 amino acids. The ends were cut back, 5 bases at V and 4 bases at J, with 21 bases in the middle. The germline CDR1 and CDR2 sequences are SEHNR and FQNEAQ (reference sequence). The CDR3 here is CASSQLTFGTTGNTIYF. In DNA form, the CDR3 reads TGTGCCAGCAGCCAACTTACATTTGGGACAACAGGAAACACCATATATTTT.

This clone was found once. Written as DNA, the CDR3 is TGTGCCAGTATTGGAGTTAACACCATATATTTT. It is translated as CASIGVNTIYF. The chain links TRBV19 to TRBJ1-3; D is ambiguous. V dropped 7 bases and J dropped 7 bases, with 8 bases sitting between them. The CDR3 is 11 amino acids. Looked up from germline, CDR1 is LNHDA and CDR2 is SQIVND (reference sequence).

The chain joins TRBV21-1 to TRBJ2-7; the DNA was not compared with TRBD1, the D call given in the table. TRBV21-1 constitutes a pseudogene. This CDR3 is built from 13 residues. CDR3 sequence reads: CATKGDRAYEQYF. The CDR3 region has the DNA TGTGCCACCAAGGGGGACAGAGCCTACGAGCAGTACTTC.

This clone was observed a single time. The rearrangement uses TRBV1 and TRBJ2-7; TRBD1 is the table's D call and was not checked against the DNA. TRBV1 is a pseudogene. CDR3 length: 17 residues. In DNA, the CDR3 is TGCACCAGCAGCCTCGGCGTGTGGGACAGGGATATCTACGAGCAGTACTTC. It specifies CTSSLGVWDRDIYEQYF.